These T cell receptor beta chains were read from a single sample in a study of T cells in Graves' hyperthyroidism and ophthalmopathy. MiXCR was run by TCRdb on the multiplex PCR reads, yielding one entry per CDR3 protein. The sample carries about 250,000 distinct CDR3 sequences, around 20% recorded once. The sequencing input was blood. The receptors were gathered from a man under 40 with Graves' ophthalmopathy. Each CDR3 is given with its conserved first and last residue. A D gene is named only where the DNA matches it firmly. The size field is filled for only some rows; it gives once, few, many or a size class.

J gene: TRBJ1-2
clone size: many
D gene: NA
V gene: TRBV20-1
CDR3 DNA: TGCAGTGCTAGACTCCGGGAGTATGGCTACACCTTC
CDR3 protein: CSARLREYGYTF

J gene: TRBJ2-3
clone size: few
D gene: TRBD2
V gene: TRBV11-3
CDR3 DNA: TGTGCCAGCAGCTTAGCCCTAGCGGGAGTGGGTGAGGATGGAGATACGCAGTATTTT
CDR3 protein: CASSLALAGVGEDGDTQYF

J gene: TRBJ2-2
clone size: NA
D gene: NA
V gene: TRBV9
CDR3 DNA: TGTGCCAGCAGCTGGGCCGGCGGGGGCGCAACCGGGGAGCTGTTTTTT
CDR3 protein: CASSWAGGGATGELFF

J gene: TRBJ2-1
clone size: NA
D gene: TRBD2
V gene: TRBV6-1
CDR3 DNA: TGTGCCAGCAGTGAAGTCGGTAGCGGGAGTAATGAGCAGTTCTTC
CDR3 protein: CASSEVGSGSNEQFF

J gene: TRBJ2-7
clone size: few
D gene: NA
V gene: TRBV18
CDR3 DNA: TGTGCCAGCTCACCGACCGGACATATTCTCATTTACGAGCAGTACTTC
CDR3 protein: CASSPTGHILIYEQYF

J gene: TRBJ1-5
clone size: few
D gene: NA
V gene: TRBV15
CDR3 DNA: TGTGCCACCAGCCGCGACAGTCATAGCAATCAGCCCCAGCATTTT
CDR3 protein: CATSRDSHSNQPQHF

J gene: TRBJ2-1
clone size: NA
D gene: TRBD1
V gene: TRBV5-5
CDR3 DNA: TGTGCCAGCAGCGGGGTGACAGGGTCGATAGGTGGCCTGGCCAATGAGCAGTTCTTC
CDR3 protein: CASSGVTGSIGGLANEQFF

J gene: TRBJ1-1
clone size: many
D gene: NA
V gene: TRBV6-2/TRBV6-3
CDR3 DNA: TGTGCCAGCAGTTACTCGACGGAGAACACTGAAGCTTTCTTT
CDR3 protein: CASSYSTENTEAFF

J gene: TRBJ2-5
clone size: few
D gene: NA
V gene: TRBV11-3
CDR3 DNA: TGTGCCAGCAGGGGCCTCCAAGAGACCCAGTACTTC
CDR3 protein: CASRGLQETQYF

J gene: TRBJ2-1
clone size: medium-sized
D gene: NA
V gene: TRBV11-2
CDR3 DNA: TGTGCCAGCAGCTTAGGGCAGCGTTACAATGAGCAGTTCTTC
CDR3 protein: CASSLGQRYNEQFF

J gene: TRBJ1-5
clone size: NA
D gene: NA
V gene: TRBV2
CDR3 DNA: TGTGCCAGCAAGCAGGGAACTAATAGCAATCAGCCCCAGCATTTT
CDR3 protein: CASKQGTNSNQPQHF

J gene: TRBJ1-2
clone size: many
D gene: TRBD1
V gene: TRBV20-1
CDR3 DNA: TGCAGTGCCCGGGACAGGGGTATCGGCTACACCTTC
CDR3 protein: CSARDRGIGYTF

J gene: TRBJ2-7
clone size: few
D gene: NA
V gene: TRBV30
CDR3 DNA: TGTGCCTGGAGTGTAGGGACCGTCGAGCAGTACTTC
CDR3 protein: CAWSVGTVEQYF

J gene: TRBJ2-5
clone size: NA
D gene: NA
V gene: TRBV18
CDR3 DNA: TGTGCCAGCTCACTGACTACAGCCTCCGGGACCCAGTACTTC
CDR3 protein: CASSLTTASGTQYF

J gene: TRBJ2-5
clone size: NA
D gene: TRBD1
V gene: TRBV20-1
CDR3 DNA: TGCAGTGCTAGAGAGGGACAGAGGGCGGATAATTGGGAGACCCAGTACTTC
CDR3 protein: CSAREGQRADNWETQYF

J gene: TRBJ1-5
clone size: NA
D gene: NA
V gene: TRBV6-1
CDR3 DNA: TGTGCCAGCAGTGTCTCGGCCATCCATCAGCCCCAGCATTTT
CDR3 protein: CASSVSAIHQPQHF

J gene: TRBJ2-7
clone size: NA
D gene: NA
V gene: TRBV29-1
CDR3 DNA: TGCAGCGTTCTCGTCGGGAACCTTTACGAGCAGTACTTC
CDR3 protein: CSVLVGNLYEQYF

J gene: TRBJ1-2
clone size: few
D gene: NA
V gene: TRBV6-1
CDR3 DNA: TGTGCCAGCAGGCCTACCCCCACGTTTTCCTATGGCTACACCTTC
CDR3 protein: CASRPTPTFSYGYTF

J gene: TRBJ2-2
clone size: NA
D gene: TRBD2
V gene: TRBV30
CDR3 DNA: TGTGCCTGGTGGACTAGCGGGAGTCCCGGCGGGGAGCTGTTTTTT
CDR3 protein: CAWWTSGSPGGELFF

J gene: TRBJ2-3
clone size: few
D gene: TRBD2
V gene: TRBV24-1
CDR3 DNA: TGTGCCACCAGTGATTTTATAGCGGGAAGCTCAGATACGCAGTATTTT
CDR3 protein: CATSDFIAGSSDTQYF

J gene: TRBJ2-1
clone size: few
D gene: TRBD2
V gene: TRBV6-1
CDR3 DNA: TGTGCCAGCAGCTACCGCCGGGCGGGAGGGACTCGTTTAGACAATGAGCAGTTCTTC
CDR3 protein: CASSYRRAGGTRLDNEQFF

J gene: TRBJ2-3
clone size: NA
D gene: TRBD2
V gene: TRBV5-8
CDR3 DNA: TGTGCCAGCAGCTTCTTTAGCGGGCCGGGGGATACGCAGTATTTT
CDR3 protein: CASSFFSGPGDTQYF

J gene: TRBJ2-2
clone size: NA
D gene: NA
V gene: TRBV6-2/TRBV6-3
CDR3 DNA: TGTGCCAGCAGACCCAGACAGGTCCCCGGGGAGCTGTTTTTT
CDR3 protein: CASRPRQVPGELFF

J gene: TRBJ2-4
clone size: NA
D gene: NA
V gene: TRBV12-3/TRBV12-4
CDR3 DNA: TGTGCCAGCAGTTTAAACAGACTAGCCAAAAACATTCAGTACTTC
CDR3 protein: CASSLNRLAKNIQYF

J gene: TRBJ2-3
clone size: many
D gene: NA
V gene: TRBV2
CDR3 DNA: TGTGCCAGCAGTCCAAGAAGACAGAGCACAGATACGCAGTATTTT
CDR3 protein: CASSPRRQSTDTQYF

J gene: TRBJ2-7
clone size: NA
D gene: TRBD1
V gene: TRBV15
CDR3 DNA: TGTGCCACCAGCAGCAAGACAGGGGACTCCTACGAGCAGTACTTC
CDR3 protein: CATSSKTGDSYEQYF

J gene: TRBJ1-1
clone size: many
D gene: TRBD1
V gene: TRBV27
CDR3 DNA: TGTGCCAGCAGTCCCCTCGACAGGGGGTTTATGAACACTGAAGCTTTCTTT
CDR3 protein: CASSPLDRGFMNTEAFF

J gene: TRBJ2-7
clone size: many
D gene: NA
V gene: TRBV2
CDR3 DNA: TGTGCCAGCAGTGAATCAGTCTCCTACGAGCAGTACTTC
CDR3 protein: CASSESVSYEQYF

J gene: TRBJ2-3
clone size: NA
D gene: TRBD2
V gene: TRBV5-1
CDR3 DNA: TGCGCCAGCGGGAGAGTAGCGGGAGCTAGTACAGATACGCAGTATTTT
CDR3 protein: CASGRVAGASTDTQYF

J gene: TRBJ2-3
clone size: many
D gene: NA
V gene: TRBV7-6
CDR3 DNA: TGTGCCAGCAGCTTAGTGGGCGCAGATACGCAGTATTTT
CDR3 protein: CASSLVGADTQYF

J gene: TRBJ2-7
clone size: many
D gene: TRBD2
V gene: TRBV6-1
CDR3 DNA: TGTGCCAGCAGTCAAACTAAGCGGGGCTCCTACGAGCAGTACTTC
CDR3 protein: CASSQTKRGSYEQYF

J gene: TRBJ2-3
clone size: few
D gene: NA
V gene: TRBV27
CDR3 DNA: TGTGCCAGCAGTTTTGGCGGGATAAGCACAGATACGCAGTATTTT
CDR3 protein: CASSFGGISTDTQYF

J gene: TRBJ2-7
clone size: many
D gene: NA
V gene: TRBV18
CDR3 DNA: TGTGCCAGCAGCCCGGGTAATAGTGACGAGCAGTACTTC
CDR3 protein: CASSPGNSDEQYF

J gene: TRBJ1-4
clone size: NA
D gene: NA
V gene: TRBV20-1
CDR3 DNA: TGCAGTGCTAGAGCCCCTCCGGGCCGACAAGGACCACGTACTCGGGAAAACCTGTTTTTT
CDR3 protein: CSARAPPGRQGPRTRENLFF

J gene: TRBJ2-7
clone size: NA
D gene: TRBD2
V gene: TRBV3-1
CDR3 DNA: TGTGCCAGCAGCCAGAATCGACTAGCGGGAGACTCCTACGAGCAGTACTTC
CDR3 protein: CASSQNRLAGDSYEQYF

J gene: TRBJ2-7
clone size: NA
D gene: TRBD2
V gene: TRBV28
CDR3 DNA: TGTGCCAGCACCTCCCCCAGGACTAGCGGTCGATACGAGCAGTACTTC
CDR3 protein: CASTSPRTSGRYEQYF

J gene: TRBJ2-3
clone size: few
D gene: TRBD2
V gene: TRBV27
CDR3 DNA: TGTGCCAGCAGTTTGGGGACTAGCGGGAGTCTAGATACGCAGTATTTT
CDR3 protein: CASSLGTSGSLDTQYF

J gene: TRBJ2-5
clone size: NA
D gene: TRBD2
V gene: TRBV28
CDR3 DNA: TGTGCCAGCAGTCCCGCCCAGCGGGAGGCGGAGACCCAGTACTTC
CDR3 protein: CASSPAQREAETQYF

J gene: TRBJ2-1
clone size: NA
D gene: TRBD2
V gene: TRBV15
CDR3 DNA: TGTGCCACCAGCAGAGATATCACTTTTCTAAATGGGGACTACCCCGGCAATGAGCAGTTCTTC
CDR3 protein: CATSRDITFLNGDYPGNEQFF

J gene: TRBJ2-6
clone size: NA
D gene: NA
V gene: TRBV20-1
CDR3 DNA: TGCAGTGCTAGAGAATGGGGTAGAGGGGCCAACGTCCTGACTTTC
CDR3 protein: CSAREWGRGANVLTF

J gene: TRBJ2-5
clone size: few
D gene: NA
V gene: TRBV20-1
CDR3 DNA: TGCAGTGCTAGAGATATGAGGGCGCTGGGAGAGACCCAGTACTTC
CDR3 protein: CSARDMRALGETQYF

J gene: TRBJ2-2
clone size: NA
D gene: TRBD1
V gene: TRBV6-1
CDR3 DNA: TGTGCCAGCAGACGCGGACAGGGGTACACCGGGGAGCTGTTTTTT
CDR3 protein: CASRRGQGYTGELFF

J gene: TRBJ2-2
clone size: few
D gene: TRBD2
V gene: TRBV7-3
CDR3 DNA: TGTGCCAGCAGCTTAATAGCGGGAGACGTTGTCACCGGGGAGCTGTTTTTT
CDR3 protein: CASSLIAGDVVTGELFF

J gene: TRBJ2-7
clone size: NA
D gene: NA
V gene: TRBV27
CDR3 DNA: TGTGCCAGCAGTCTATCGGACAACTCCTACGAGCAGTACTTC
CDR3 protein: CASSLSDNSYEQYF

J gene: TRBJ2-5
clone size: NA
D gene: TRBD1
V gene: TRBV10-3
CDR3 DNA: TGTGCCATCAGTGAAAGACAGGGGGCATTAGGAGAGACCCAGTACTTC
CDR3 protein: CAISERQGALGETQYF

J gene: TRBJ2-1
clone size: few
D gene: TRBD1
V gene: TRBV20-1
CDR3 DNA: TGCAGTGCTAGAGACTGGGACAGGGGAGCCTACAATGAGCAGTTCTTC
CDR3 protein: CSARDWDRGAYNEQFF

J gene: TRBJ1-1
clone size: NA
D gene: NA
V gene: TRBV11-1
CDR3 DNA: TGTGCCAGCAGCCCCACGGGCCAGGTTAAAACTGAAGCTTTCTTT
CDR3 protein: CASSPTGQVKTEAFF

J gene: TRBJ1-6
clone size: NA
D gene: NA
V gene: TRBV2
CDR3 DNA: TGTGCCAGCAGTAAGAGGCGGGGGTCTTATAATTCACCCCTCCACTTT
CDR3 protein: CASSKRRGSYNSPLHF

J gene: TRBJ2-2
clone size: NA
D gene: NA
V gene: TRBV11-2
CDR3 DNA: TGTGCCAGCAGCTTACGCGGTGGAACGGGACCATTCACCGGGGAGCTGTTTTTT
CDR3 protein: CASSLRGGTGPFTGELFF

J gene: TRBJ2-4
clone size: many
D gene: NA
V gene: TRBV6-1
CDR3 DNA: TGTGCCAGCAGCATTAACAGGGTGACCAAAAACATTCAGTACTTC
CDR3 protein: CASSINRVTKNIQYF

J gene: TRBJ2-1
clone size: NA
D gene: TRBD2
V gene: TRBV7-6
CDR3 DNA: TGTGCCAGCAGCTTAAGAGGACTAGCGGGAGCCTGGGTCAATGAGCAGTTCTTC
CDR3 protein: CASSLRGLAGAWVNEQFF

J gene: TRBJ2-4
clone size: NA
D gene: TRBD1
V gene: TRBV5-1
CDR3 DNA: TGCGCCAGCAGCTCCCAACTCGGGACCCGACAGGGTGGGGCCAAAAACATTCAGTACTTC
CDR3 protein: CASSSQLGTRQGGAKNIQYF

J gene: TRBJ2-3
clone size: many
D gene: TRBD2
V gene: TRBV3-1
CDR3 DNA: TGTGCCAGCAGCCAAGATTCTAGCGGTACAGATACGCAGTATTTT
CDR3 protein: CASSQDSSGTDTQYF

J gene: TRBJ2-2
clone size: NA
D gene: TRBD1
V gene: TRBV6-5
CDR3 DNA: TGTGCCAGCAGTTACTCGACCGCAGGGGGCTACACCGGGGAGCTGTTTTTT
CDR3 protein: CASSYSTAGGYTGELFF

J gene: TRBJ2-7
clone size: once
D gene: NA
V gene: TRBV7-2
CDR3 DNA: TGTGCCAGCAGCTTAAACAGGGCGGGCTACGAGCAGTACTTC
CDR3 protein: CASSLNRAGYEQYF

J gene: TRBJ1-1
clone size: few
D gene: TRBD1
V gene: TRBV20-1
CDR3 DNA: TGCAGTGCTAGAATAGGGAACAGGGGGAACACTGAAGCTTTCTTT
CDR3 protein: CSARIGNRGNTEAFF

J gene: TRBJ1-1
clone size: few
D gene: NA
V gene: TRBV5-1
CDR3 DNA: TGCGCCAGCAGCCAATACAGCCGTTCAACTGAAGCTTTCTTT
CDR3 protein: CASSQYSRSTEAFF

J gene: TRBJ1-4
clone size: many
D gene: NA
V gene: TRBV28
CDR3 DNA: TGTGCCAGCAGTGCCCAGACCATATCAGGAAAACTGTTTTTT
CDR3 protein: CASSAQTISGKLFF

J gene: TRBJ2-2
clone size: few
D gene: NA
V gene: TRBV3-1
CDR3 DNA: TGTGCCAGCAAGAGTGGGGCCGGGGAGCTGTTTTTT
CDR3 protein: CASKSGAGELFF